Detailed here is one T cell receptor beta chain. The data stem from a study of cytomegalovirus exposure and HLA in healthy donors. Trimming cost V 2 bases and J 6 bases, with 6 bases left between them. The CDR3 consists of 12 residues. CDR1 and CDR2 from the germline V gene are SEHNR and FQNEAQ (reference sequence). Use of 60 Vbeta and 13 Jbeta primers characterized the PCR. The repertoire was sequenced with immunoSEQ multiplex PCR; TCRdb's copy has only in-frame clones and lacks some. The sample includes roughly 150,000 clones, roughly 82% seen only once; the top ten take approximately 3%. Each of the donors was a healthy bone marrow donor.

The TCR comes from a woman aged 50 to 65 in good health and CMV-seropositive. Sequencing used PBMCs. The chain has TRBV7-9 and TRBJ2-3; D uncertain. The CDR3 reads CASSLPMDTQYF. For the CDR3, the DNA is TGTGCCAGCAGCTTACCCATGGATACGCAGTATTTT. The whole variable domain, remainder taken from reference TRBV7-9 and TRBJ2-3, is DTGVSQNPRHKITKRGQNVTFRCDPISEHNRLYWYRQTLGQGPEFLTYFQNEAQLEKSRLLSDRFSAERPKGSFSTLEIQRTEQGDSAMYLCASSLPMDTQYFGPGTRLTVL.